The T cell receptor (beta chain) under discussion was sequenced for a study of early stage breast cancer tumors. Turning to the study itself: Twelve of the 16 invasive tumors were ER+, PR+ and HER2-. Around 10-fold was the mean read coverage per sample. Study results and limitations: Tumors had roughly 2.4-fold higher T cell density and higher clonality than adjacent normal breast tissue.

The trim removed 6 bases at V and 4 bases at J, leaving 5 bases unmatched. The CDR3 covers 14 residues. CDR1 and CDR2 from the germline V gene are SNHLY and FYNNEI. Sequencing used immunoSEQ multiplex PCR; TCRdb keeps in-frame clones, though not all of them. The table lists roughly 20,000 clones, about 83% of them singletons. As for this clone: Its antigen is still unknown.

The origin of this receptor is a person aged 70 to 85 with breast cancer. The chain has TRBV2 and TRBJ1-2; 10 bases line up with TRBD1. Sequencing was performed on blood. The CDR3 region is CASRERQGAYGYTF. CDR3 DNA sequence: TGTGCCAGCAGGGAAAGACAGGGGGCCTATGGCTACACCTTC.